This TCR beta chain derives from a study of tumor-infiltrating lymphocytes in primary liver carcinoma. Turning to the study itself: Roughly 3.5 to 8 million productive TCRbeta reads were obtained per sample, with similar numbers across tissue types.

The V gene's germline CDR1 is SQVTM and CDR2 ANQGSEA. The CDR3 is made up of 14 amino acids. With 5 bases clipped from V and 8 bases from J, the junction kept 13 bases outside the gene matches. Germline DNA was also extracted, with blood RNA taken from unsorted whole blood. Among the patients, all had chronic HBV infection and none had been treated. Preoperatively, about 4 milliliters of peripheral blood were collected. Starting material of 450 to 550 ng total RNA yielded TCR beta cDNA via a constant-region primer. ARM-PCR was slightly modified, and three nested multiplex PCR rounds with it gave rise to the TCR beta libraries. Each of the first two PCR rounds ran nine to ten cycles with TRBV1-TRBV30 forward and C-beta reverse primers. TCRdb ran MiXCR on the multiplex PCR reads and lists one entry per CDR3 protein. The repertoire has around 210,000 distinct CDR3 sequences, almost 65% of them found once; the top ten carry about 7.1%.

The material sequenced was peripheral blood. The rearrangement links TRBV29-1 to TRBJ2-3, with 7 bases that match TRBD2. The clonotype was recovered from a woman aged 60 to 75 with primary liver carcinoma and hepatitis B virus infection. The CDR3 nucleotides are TGCAGCGTTCTGGGGGAGGGCGGGGTTCTTACGCAGTATTTT. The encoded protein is CSVLGEGGVLTQYF.